This paragraph reports one T cell receptor beta chain. Clones were sequenced by immunoSEQ multiplex PCR, and TCRdb holds only the in-frame ones, with some missing. The sample has 650,000 to 950,000 clones; 75% to 90% are singletons. The germline V and J ends were trimmed by 6 bases and 4 bases, with 18 bases remaining between them. The CDR3 totals 16 residues. CDR1 is MGHDK and CDR2 is SYGVNS in the germline V gene. The data were taken from a study of shared T cell receptors in the human thymus. The data also belong to a second study, concerning human thymus T cells. That report notes: Thymic and blood repertoires showed apparently biased V and J gene usage. Related work showed strongly overlapping thymic repertoires across unrelated individuals.

This clonotype was obtained from a girl in the first two years of life with a congenital heart defect. The rearrangement links TRBV25-1 to TRBJ1-4, with D possibly being TRBD1 (5 bases). The specimen sequenced was thymocytes. The CDR3, as DNA: TGTGCCAGCAGCTACCCGCTGACAGTAGATAATGAAAAACTGTTTTTT. This translates into CASSYPLTVDNEKLFF. Filled out from reference TRBV25-1 and TRBJ1-4, the complete variable domain reads EADIYQTPRYLVIGTGKKITLECSQTMGHDKMYWYQQDPGMELHLIHYSYGVNSTEKGDLSSESTVSRIRTEHFPLTLESARPSHTSQYLCASSYPLTVDNEKLFFGSGTQLSVL.